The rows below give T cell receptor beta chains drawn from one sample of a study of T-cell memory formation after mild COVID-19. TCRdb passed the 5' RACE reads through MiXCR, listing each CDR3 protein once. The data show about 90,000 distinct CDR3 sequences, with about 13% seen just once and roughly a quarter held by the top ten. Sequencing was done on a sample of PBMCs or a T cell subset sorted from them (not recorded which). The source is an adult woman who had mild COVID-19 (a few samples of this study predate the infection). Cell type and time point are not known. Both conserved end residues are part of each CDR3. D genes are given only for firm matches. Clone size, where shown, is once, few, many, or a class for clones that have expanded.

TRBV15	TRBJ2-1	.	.	CATSSRFNEQFF	TGTGCCACCAGCAGTCGTTTCAATGAGCAGTTCTTC
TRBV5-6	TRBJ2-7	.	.	CASSLGGSDYEQYF	TGTGCCAGCAGCTTGGGCGGATCTGACTACGAGCAGTACTTC
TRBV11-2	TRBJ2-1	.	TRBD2	CASSMTSGNEQFF	TGTGCCAGCAGCATGACTAGCGGCAATGAGCAGTTCTTC
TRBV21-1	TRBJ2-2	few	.	CASGPFSPGSCFF	.
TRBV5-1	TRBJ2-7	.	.	CASSSGTGIYEQYF	TGCGCCAGCAGCTCCGGGACGGGGATCTACGAGCAGTACTTC
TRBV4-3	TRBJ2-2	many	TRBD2	CASSQDPAGAPTGELFF	TGCGCCAGCAGCCAAGATCCAGCGGGAGCCCCCACCGGGGAGCTGTTTTTT
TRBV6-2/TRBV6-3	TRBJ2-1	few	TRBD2	CASKNSGRAEEQFF	TGTGCCAGCAAAAATAGCGGGAGGGCCGAAGAGCAGTTCTTC
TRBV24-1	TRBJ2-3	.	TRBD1	CATSPTGTGYTDTQYF	TGTGCCACCTCCCCAACCGGGACAGGTTACACAGATACGCAGTATTTT
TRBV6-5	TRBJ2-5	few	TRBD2	CASSPHLAGGSETQYF	TGTGCCAGCAGTCCACATCTAGCGGGAGGAAGCGAGACCCAGTACTTC
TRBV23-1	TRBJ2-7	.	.	CASRIRPYYEQYF	TGCGCCAGCAGAATTCGGCCGTACTACGAGCAGTACTTC
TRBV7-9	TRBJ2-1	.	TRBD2	CASSLGDYLGREQFF	TGTGCCAGCAGCTTAGGGGACTACTTAGGTCGCGAGCAGTTCTTC
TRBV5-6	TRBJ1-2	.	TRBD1	CASSFPGQGSAVVGYTF	TGTGCCAGCAGCTTCCCGGGACAGGGTTCGGCGGTCGTTGGCTACACCTTC
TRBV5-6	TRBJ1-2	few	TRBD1	CASSGRYRGAYGYTF	TGTGCCAGCAGCGGACGATACAGGGGTGCCTATGGCTACACCTTC
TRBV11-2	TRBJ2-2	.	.	CASSQVPGELFF	TGTGCCAGCAGCCAGGTTCCCGGGGAGCTGTTTTTT
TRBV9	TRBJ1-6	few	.	CASRASAYNSPLHF	TGTGCCAGCAGGGCCAGCGCCTATAATTCACCCCTCCACTTT
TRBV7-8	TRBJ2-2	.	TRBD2	CASTAGGYNTGELFF	TGTGCCAGCACCGCGGGAGGATATAACACCGGGGAGCTGTTTTTT
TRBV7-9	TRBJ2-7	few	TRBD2	CASSPPGGTSYYEQYF	TGTGCCAGCAGTCCCCCGGGGGGGACATCTTACTACGAGCAGTACTTC
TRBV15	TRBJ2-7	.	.	CATSRDGGGSYEQYF	TGTGCCACCAGCAGAGATGGAGGAGGCTCCTACGAGCAGTACTTC
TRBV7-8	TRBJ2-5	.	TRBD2	CASSWTSGGRDQETQYF	TGTGCCAGCAGCTGGACTAGCGGGGGGAGAGACCAAGAGACCCAGTACTTC
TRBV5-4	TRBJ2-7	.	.	CAARGESGEQYF	TGTGCCGCCCGCGGTGAAAGTGGGGAGCAGTACTTC
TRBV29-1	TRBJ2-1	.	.	CSVEGDSTYNEQFF	TGCAGCGTTGAGGGAGATTCCACCTACAATGAGCAGTTCTTC
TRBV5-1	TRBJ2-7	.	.	CASSFADSYEQYF	TGCGCCAGCAGCTTTGCGGACTCCTACGAGCAGTACTTC
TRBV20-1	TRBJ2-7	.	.	CSARDLRRGSGEQYF	TGCAGTGCTAGAGATCTCCGGAGGGGATCGGGCGAGCAGTACTTC